This TCR beta chain comes out of a study of T cell responses to AZD1222 COVID-19 vaccine. Sequencing was performed with immunoSEQ multiplex PCR; in TCRdb, only in-frame clones are kept and a portion is missing. The sample shows around 170,000 clones, 91% of them seen only once. Regarding this clone: Its cognate antigen is unknown.

Study results and limitations: Across spike, vaccine-associated CD4 TCRs were found, dominant at 160-218 and 743-854.

Sequenced here: peripheral blood, sampled on day 0 of AZD1222 vaccination. This TCR was sampled from an adult in good health.

CDR3 residues: CASRTGSSYNEQFF. The CDR3 DNA follows: TGTGCCAGCAGGACAGGGTCCTCCTACAATGAGCAGTTCTTC. The chain recombines TRBV2 with TRBJ2-1, with TRBD1 identical over 7 bases. J lost 0 bases, V lost 6 bases, and 2 bases had no gene match. CDR1 SNHLY and CDR2 FYNNEI come from the germline V gene. CDR3 size: 14 residues.